The TCR beta chain under discussion was sequenced for a study of cytomegalovirus exposure and HLA in healthy donors. Study-wide points: Per a prior analysis, the majority of TCR beta V segments were productive roughly 87% or roughly 30% of the time. The likely explanation for a cluster of highly shared sequence variants was sequencing artifact. The majority of CMV-associated TCR beta chains were reported as apparently HLA-restricted in a later analysis.

Germline CDR1 reads LGHNA; CDR2 reads YSLEER. This CDR3 spans 14 amino acids. With 1 base clipped from V and 9 bases from J, the junction kept 4 bases outside the gene matches. Researchers ran the PCR with 60 Vbeta and 13 Jbeta primers. Produced via immunoSEQ multiplex PCR; TCRdb's table is partial and in-frame only. The table shows 80,000 to 95,000 clones, with about 80% occurring only once. This clone was seen only a few times. Its target is not known. Specimen: PBMCs. The clonotype originates from a female donor in good health and CMV-seronegative. The chain has TRBV4-3 and TRBJ1-4, with 8 nucleotides matching TRBD1. The CDR3 reads CASSQGTGTKKLFF. The CDR3 region has the DNA TGCGCCAGCAGCCAAGGGACAGGGACGAAAAAACTGTTTTTT.